This T cell receptor (beta chain) was profiled in a study of Ad26.COV2.S vaccination and SARS-CoV-2 variants. Treatment of the sample: some 20 received Ad26.COV2.S at low or high dose, single or two shots; 5 received placebo; per-sample allocation not given. Samples analyzed were those drawn on day 63 after the first vaccine or placebo injection. TCRdb's copy holds only in-frame clones and misses some; the assay was immunoSEQ multiplex PCR. The sample contains roughly 500,000 clones, about 91% of which appear only once. The trim removed 3 bases at V and 11 bases at J, leaving 6 bases unmatched. CDR1 and CDR2 from the germline V gene are LGHNA and YSLEER. CDR3 size: 13 residues.

This TCR derives from a person between 18 and 60 years old who received the Ad26.COV2.S COVID-19 vaccine or a placebo. Sample: peripheral blood, taken in a trial of Ad26.COV2.S vaccine versus placebo. The V gene is TRBV4-3, the J gene TRBJ1-1, with 10 bases fitting TRBD1. The CDR3 DNA sequence: TGCGCCAGCAGCCATCGACAGGGGGCGTCGGCTTTCTTT. As protein: CASSHRQGASAFF.